This record covers a single T cell receptor (beta chain). What it binds is unknown. Distinct nucleotide sequences in the sample also encode this CDR3. Germline loops: CDR1 KGHDR, CDR2 SFDVKD. Germline trimming cut 4 bases from V and 6 bases from J; bases unmatched to any gene: 2. The CDR3 extends over 14 amino acids. This entry is derived from a study of T cell responses to AZD1222 COVID-19 vaccine. General study points: Most donors were white British, females outnumbered males, and clonal diversity was possibly underestimated. The peak T cell response came first, and repertoires were sampled only after it. At study baseline, merely more than 5 AZD1222 recipients were seropositive.

Generated by immunoSEQ multiplex PCR, the TCRdb table keeps only in-frame clones and is missing some. The table records roughly 100,000 clones, 80% to 90% of them present only once. The chain is built from TRBV24-1 and TRBJ1-6; 7 positions agree with TRBD1. The sequences come from peripheral blood, collected on day 0 of AZD1222 vaccination. This clonotype was obtained from an adult in good health. CDR3 region: CATSEGQVNSPLHF. As DNA, the CDR3 is TGTGCCACCAGTGAAGGACAGGTTAATTCACCCCTCCACTTT.